The TCR beta chain under discussion was sequenced for a study of blood T cell repertoires in COVID-19. Study context: Acute and convalescent COVID-19 samples came from the United States, Italy and Spain.

As handled by the study authors: Amplification with reference gene primers provided the estimates of nucleated cell counts. Profiling relied on immunoSEQ multiplex PCR, and the TCRdb table lists in-frame clones only, not all of them. V and J calls and clone size follow that table, whereas D and trimming were derived from the DNA. The sample yields more than 150,000 clones, approximately 80% seen once. The germline gives CDR1 SGDLS, CDR2 YYNGEE. V was clipped by 0 bases and J by 5 bases; unmatched bases: 8. The CDR3 has 17 residues. This clone appeared a single time. The sequenced sample was peripheral blood. The origin of this receptor is an elderly woman with COVID-19, enrolled during active disease. The J gene is TRBJ2-3, the V gene TRBV9, with 11 bases that match TRBD2. The CDR3 sequence: CASSVGSSGRALDTQYF. Here the CDR3 DNA reads TGTGCCAGCAGCGTAGGTAGTAGCGGGAGGGCCTTAGATACGCAGTATTTT.